The 12 T cell receptor beta chains reported below all come from one sample, sequenced in a study of cytomegalovirus exposure and HLA in healthy donors. This PCR relied on a set of 60 Vbeta primers and 13 Jbeta primers. This table comes from immunoSEQ multiplex PCR, and its TCRdb copy is limited to in-frame clones, with some not included. The sample lists 150,000 to 200,000 clones; approximately 80% were seen once. Material: PBMCs. These receptors all stem from a male donor in good health and CMV-seropositive.

This clone was observed a few times. The CDR3 loop reads CASSTTRPGGTGELFF. The CDR3, as DNA: TGTGCCAGCAGCACGACCCGCCCCGGGGGGACCGGGGAGCTGTTTTTT. The V and J genes are TRBV7-9 and TRBJ2-2; TRBD2 matches at 7 bases. Germline V gene lookup returns CDR1 SEHNR and CDR2 FQNEAQ (reference sequence). The V and J ends lost 5 bases and 5 bases, in that order; junction bases with no gene match: 11. This CDR3 is 16 amino acids long.

CDR3: CASSFGTENTEAFF. The CDR3 nucleotides are TGTGCCAGCAGCTTCGGGACAGAGAACACTGAAGCTTTCTTT. V is TRBV13 and J is TRBJ1-1; 7 bases agree with TRBD1. This CDR3 contains 14 residues. CDR1 PRHDT and CDR2 FYEKMQ come from the germline V gene (reference sequence). V gave up 3 bases and J gave up 1 base; unmatched junction bases: 2.

The rearrangement links TRBV7-6 to TRBJ1-3; D may be TRBD1 (6 bases). CDR3 size: 15 residues. Germline V gene lookup returns CDR1 SGHVS and CDR2 FNYEAQ. Trimming took off 5 bases at V and 8 bases at J, with 19 bases between the two ends. The CDR3 DNA reads as TGTGCCAGCAGCCTTAAGGTACAGGGCGCGGACACCATATATTTT. Its translation: CASSLKVQGADTIYF.

The V call is TRBV6-1, the J call TRBJ1-2; D unresolved. Germline V gene sequence: CDR1 MNHNS, CDR2 SASEGT. CDR3 length equals 15 residues. Trimming cost V 5 bases and J 3 bases, with 16 bases left between them. The CDR3 DNA sequence: TGTGCCAGCAGTCCTCCTTACGACCGGGACTATGGCTACACCTTC. As protein: CASSPPYDRDYGYTF.

This chain connects TRBV7-8 to TRBJ1-1, with D perhaps matching TRBD1 (6 bases). Trimming pared 5 bases from V and 1 base from J, leaving 8 bases between. The length of the CDR3 is 13 residues. The V gene's germline CDR1 is SGHVS and CDR2 FQNEAQ. The CDR3 loop is CASSVTGNTEAFF. CDR3 DNA sequence: TGTGCCAGCAGCGTGACAGGGAACACTGAAGCTTTCTTT.

The chain uses TRBV29-1 and TRBJ1-1; D unclear. Trimming left V 1 base short and J 10 bases short, with 19 bases between. The germline V gene has CDR1 SQVTM and CDR2 ANQGSEA. The CDR3 loop spans 14 amino acids. The CDR3 DNA reads TGCAGCGTTGAAGTGGGAGGGCTGGGTTCGGGAGCTTTCTTT. Its protein product is CSVEVGGLGSGAFF.

As regards this clone: The same CDR3 also results from other DNA sequences found in this sample. The rearrangement uses TRBV18 and TRBJ1-1; TRBD1 aligns across 7 bases. Losses at the gene ends were 3 bases for V and 0 bases for J; bases not matched to a gene: 1. CDR3 length: 14 amino acids. Germline lookup yields CDR1 KGHSH and CDR2 LQKENI. The CDR3 reads CASSPGTVNTEAFF. CDR3 nucleotides: TGTGCCAGCTCACCGGGGACAGTGAACACTGAAGCTTTCTTT. The full variable domain, rest sourced from reference TRBV18 and TRBJ1-1, is NAGVMQNPRHLVRRRGQEARLRCSPMKGHSHVYWYRQLPEEGLKFMVYLQKENIIDESGMPKERFSAEFPKEGPSILRIQQVVRGDSAAYFCASSPGTVNTEAFFGQGTRLTVV.

The rearrangement joins TRBV11-2 to TRBJ2-7, with 9 nucleotides matching TRBD1. The germline V gene encodes CDR1 SGHAT and CDR2 FQNNGV. CDR3 length: 14 residues. The trim removed 9 bases at V and 4 bases at J, leaving 10 bases unmatched. CDR3 sequence: CASTLRDRVYEQYF. As DNA, the CDR3 is TGTGCCAGTACCCTCCGGGACAGGGTGTACGAGCAGTACTTC.

This chain joins TRBV7-9 and TRBJ2-1; possible D gene TRBD1, 6 bases. The CDR3 consists of 17 residues. Germline V CDR1 and CDR2: SEHNR, FQNEAQ (reference sequence). Trimming stripped 3 bases from V and 4 bases from J, with 19 bases between. CDR3 sequence reads: CASSLFSTGFRYNEQFF. The DNA for the CDR3 is TGTGCCAGCAGCTTGTTCAGTACAGGGTTCCGATACAATGAGCAGTTCTTC.

The chain couples TRBV10-3 to TRBJ1-4; 10 nucleotides agree with TRBD1. Germline lookup yields CDR1 ENHRY and CDR2 SYGVKD. The trim removed 3 bases at V and 8 bases at J, leaving 6 bases unmatched. This CDR3 region has 15 residues. The CDR3 nucleotides are TGTGCCATCAGTGACCAGACAGGGGGCAACGAAAAACTGTTTTTT. Its translation: CAISDQTGGNEKLFF.

The chain is built from TRBV27 and TRBJ2-7; 8 nucleotides line up with TRBD2. Trimming took 7 bases from V and 1 from J; bases not matched to a gene: 6. Germline lookup yields CDR1 MNHEY and CDR2 SMNVEV (reference sequence). This CDR3 has 14 amino acids. Written as DNA, the CDR3 is TGTGCCAGCACAATGGCGGGAGGATCCTACGAGCAGTACTTC. This codes for CASTMAGGSYEQYF.

A few counts support this clone. The chain couples TRBV28 to TRBJ1-4; D possibly corresponds to TRBD1 (5 bases). V gave up 10 bases and J gave up 6 bases, with 15 bases separating them. This CDR3 region has 13 residues. Germline V lookup: CDR1 MDHEN, CDR2 SYDVKM. The CDR3 coding sequence is TGTGCCACCCACGTCGGACACGATGAAAAACTGTTTTTT. Protein sequence: CATHVGHDEKLFF.